Below are 22 T cell receptor beta chains sequenced from a single sample in a study of T cells expressing NK-cell markers. With the 5' RACE reads reprocessed, TCRdb shows one record per CDR3 protein and no DNA. The sample's table shows about 390,000 distinct CDR3 sequences. Input material: blood T cells: a sorted CD56 or NKG2C T cell subset, CD4+ or CD8+ T cells, or bulk PBMC T cells (not recorded which). These receptors came from a woman in her forties or fifties in good health.

The chain has TRBV2 and TRBJ2-1. Germline values: CDR1 SNHLY, CDR2 FYNNEI. This CDR3 is 16 amino acids long. The chain's CDR3 is CASSRRTSTENNEQFF.

The gene calls are TRBV12-3 or TRBV12-4 and TRBJ2-1; TCRdb proposes TRBD2, but this gene call is untestable without DNA. The length of the CDR3 is 13 residues. CDR3: CASSLAVEGRQFF.

The chain carries TRBV5-1 and TRBJ1-1; TCRdb calls TRBD1, which cannot be checked without DNA. The CDR3 extends over 16 amino acids. Per germline, CDR1 SGHRS and CDR2 YFSETQ. The CDR3 spells CASSPGDRTGLTEAFF.

The CDR3 loop is CSPFVLADNEQFF. The chain couples TRBV20-1 to TRBJ2-1; the TCRdb call, TRBD2, lacks DNA for checking. This CDR3 is 13 amino acids long. Germline loops: CDR1 DFQATT, CDR2 SNEGSKA (reference sequence).

The chain uses TRBV6-5 and TRBJ2-4; TCRdb lists TRBD1, though no DNA is available to test this call. This CDR3 has 14 residues. Germline V gene lookup returns CDR1 MNHEY and CDR2 SVGAGI. CDR3 amino acids: CASSTGRGAPIQYF.

The gene calls are TRBV5-1 and TRBJ1-1; TCRdb reports TRBD1, a call that lacks DNA to check it against. CDR1 and CDR2 from the germline V gene are SGHRS and YFSETQ. The CDR3 has 15 amino acids. CDR3 residues: CASSYSTGMNTEAFF.

This rearrangement joins TRBV5-1 to TRBJ2-1; TCRdb's D call, TRBD2, is unchecked because there is no DNA. CDR1 is SGHRS and CDR2 is YFSETQ in the germline V gene. This CDR3 comprises 15 residues. CDR3 in amino acids: CASSLEGFTYNEQFF. The complete variable domain, with remaining parts taken from reference TRBV5-1 and TRBJ2-1, reads KAGVTQTPRYLIKTRGQQVTLSCSPISGHRSVSWYQQTPGQGLQFLFEYFSETQRNKGNFPGRFSGRQFSNSRSEMNVSTLELGDSALYLCASSLEGFTYNEQFFGPGTRLTVL.

The rearrangement links TRBV6-6 to TRBJ2-1; TCRdb's D gene call, TRBD2, goes unchecked for lack of DNA. The germline gives CDR1 MNHNY, CDR2 SVGAGI (reference sequence). The CDR3 totals 15 residues. CDR3 amino acids: CASSSTGTSENEQFF.

The chain is built from TRBV24-1 and TRBJ2-2; absent DNA, TCRdb's TRBD2 call cannot be checked. The CDR3 covers 16 residues. From germline, CDR1 is KGHDR and CDR2 SFDVKD. The CDR3: CATSIRGAGGAGELFF.

The rearrangement joins TRBV5-1 to TRBJ2-7; the TCRdb call, TRBD2, lacks DNA for checking. The CDR3 is 19 residues long. Germline V CDR1 and CDR2: SGHRS, YFSETQ. CDR3 region: CASSRTSGGLYRSFYEQYF.

CDR3 sequence: CASSQGTFRGLETQYF. The chain combines TRBV4-1 with TRBJ2-5; the D call of TRBD2 rests on TCRdb alone, since no DNA is present to check it. The CDR3 contains 16 residues. Germline V gene lookup returns CDR1 MGHRA and CDR2 YSYEKL.

The chain couples TRBV24-1 to TRBJ2-1. Germline CDR1 KGHDR, CDR2 SFDVKD. This CDR3 is built from 14 residues. Here the CDR3 reads CATSDFGVGNEQFF.

The gene calls are TRBV11-2 and TRBJ2-5; TCRdb returns TRBD2, unconfirmable since there is no DNA. The CDR3 contains 16 residues. Germline V lookup: CDR1 SGHAT, CDR2 FQNNGV. The CDR3 protein is CASSLVASGAGETQYF.

This chain connects TRBV7-2 to TRBJ2-5; with no DNA, the TCRdb D assignment of TRBD2 cannot be verified. The CDR3 is made up of 15 amino acids. Germline CDR1 SGHTA, CDR2 FQGNSA. This chain's CDR3 is CASSLAGLPQETQYF.

The chain couples TRBV18 to TRBJ1-1; checking the TCRdb D call of TRBD1 is not possible without DNA. From germline, CDR1 is KGHSH and CDR2 LQKENI. The CDR3 spans 12 residues. CDR3 amino acids: CASSPTGPEAFF.

The J gene is TRBJ2-4, the V gene TRBV11-3; TCRdb proposes TRBD1, but this gene call is untestable without DNA. From germline, CDR1 is SGHNT and CDR2 YENEEA. This CDR3 has 16 amino acids. Here the CDR3 reads CASSLGFQGSKNIQYF.

The chain uses TRBV20-1 and TRBJ1-1; absent DNA, TCRdb's TRBD1 call cannot be checked. Germline CDR1 reads DFQATT; CDR2 reads SNEGSKA (reference sequence). The CDR3 is 15 amino acids. This chain's CDR3 is CSARDRDSMNTEAFF.

The chain joins TRBV5-1 to TRBJ2-7; TCRdb reports TRBD2, a call that lacks DNA to check it against. The CDR3 spans 12 residues. Germline CDR1 SGHRS, CDR2 YFSETQ. CDR3 sequence: CASSLSGGEQYF.

The rearrangement links TRBV6-5 to TRBJ2-2; TCRdb designates TRBD2, a call that cannot be tested without DNA. Germline CDR1 and CDR2: MNHEY and SVGAGI. The CDR3 contains 17 residues. The CDR3 sequence is CASREVIGLAGTGELFF.

This chain uses TRBV7-9 with TRBJ2-7; TCRdb's D call, TRBD1, is unchecked because there is no DNA. The length of the CDR3 is 14 residues. CDR1 SEHNR and CDR2 FQNEAQ come from the germline V gene (reference sequence). CDR3 sequence reads: CASSAKGQGYEQYF.

The CDR3 loop reads CASSVHDRSGGTDTQYF. The V call is TRBV9, the J call TRBJ2-3; TCRdb names TRBD2, which stays unverified in the absence of DNA. The germline V gene encodes CDR1 SGDLS and CDR2 YYNGEE. The length of the CDR3 is 17 residues.

The gene calls are TRBV19 and TRBJ2-3; TCRdb returns TRBD2, unconfirmable since there is no DNA. Germline V lookup: CDR1 LNHDA, CDR2 SQIVND (reference sequence). The CDR3 is 18 amino acids. CDR3 loop: CASSISPGLAGLLDTQYF. Combining the CDR3 with reference TRBV19 and TRBJ2-3 gives the whole variable domain DGGITQSPKYLFRKEGQNVTLSCEQNLNHDAMYWYRQDPGQGLRLIYYSQIVNDFQKGDIAEGYSVSREKKESFPLTVTSAQKNPTAFYLCASSISPGLAGLLDTQYFGPGTRLTVL.